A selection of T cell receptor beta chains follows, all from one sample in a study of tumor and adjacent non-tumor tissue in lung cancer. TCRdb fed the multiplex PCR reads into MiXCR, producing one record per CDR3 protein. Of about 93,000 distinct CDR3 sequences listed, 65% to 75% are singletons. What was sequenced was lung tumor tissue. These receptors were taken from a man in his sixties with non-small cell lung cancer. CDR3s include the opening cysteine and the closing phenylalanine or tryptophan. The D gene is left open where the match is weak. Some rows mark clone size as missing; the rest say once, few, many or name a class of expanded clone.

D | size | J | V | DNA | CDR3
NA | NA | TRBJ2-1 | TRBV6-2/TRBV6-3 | TGTGCCAGCAAACCCCAGGGGATGAATGAGCAGCTCTTC | CASKPQGMNEQLF
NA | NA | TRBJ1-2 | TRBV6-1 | TGTGCCAACAGCGGGATAGGGCATGGCTACACCTTC | CANSGIGHGYTF
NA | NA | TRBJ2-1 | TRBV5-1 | TGCGCCAGCAGCCCCCTTTCGGCGGGGATCTACAATGAGCAGTTCTTC | CASSPLSAGIYNEQFF
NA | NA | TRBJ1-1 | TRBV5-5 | TGTTCCAGCAGCTTTACGGACATGGGGAGGGCATTCTTT | CSSSFTDMGRAFF
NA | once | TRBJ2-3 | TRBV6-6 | TGTGCCAACAGTGGGGGATCTAGTAGCACAGATACGCTGTATTTT | CANSGGSSSTDTLYF
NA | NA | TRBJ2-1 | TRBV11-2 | TGTACCAGCAGCCCATACCGGGGGATGAGGGATGAGCAGTTCTTC | CTSSPYRGMRDEQFF
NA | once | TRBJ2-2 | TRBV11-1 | TGTGCCAGCAGCTATGAAATGACCGGGGAGCTATCTTTT | CASSYEMTGELSF
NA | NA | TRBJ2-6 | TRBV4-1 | TGCGCCAGCAGCCAAAGGGGCTCTGGGGCCGACGTCCTGGCTTTC | CASSQRGSGADVLAF
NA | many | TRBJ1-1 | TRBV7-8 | TGTGCCAGCAGCTTAGGGAAGCACACTGAAGCTTTCTTT | CASSLGKHTEAFF
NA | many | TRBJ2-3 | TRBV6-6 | TGTGCCAGCACCAACGGTGATCTAAGCACAGATACGCAGTATTTT | CASTNGDLSTDTQYF
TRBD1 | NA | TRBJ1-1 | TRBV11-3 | TGTGCCAGCACCCTGACAGGGGCGGGGGGCACTGAAGCTTTCTTT | CASTLTGAGGTEAFF
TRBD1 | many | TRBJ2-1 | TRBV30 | TGTGCCTGGAGTGTACGGACAGGGGACAATGAGCAGTTCTTC | CAWSVRTGDNEQFF
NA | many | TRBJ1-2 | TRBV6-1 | TGTGCCAGCAGAGAACCCCCGACAGCTGAGGGCTACACCTTC | CASREPPTAEGYTF
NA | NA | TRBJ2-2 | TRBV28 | TGTGCCAGCAGTTTCAGAGGGATCATCGGGGAGCTGTTTTTT | CASSFRGIIGELFF
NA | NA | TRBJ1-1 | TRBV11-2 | TGTGCCAGCGGCCCACCGTGGGTCTTT | CASGPPWVF
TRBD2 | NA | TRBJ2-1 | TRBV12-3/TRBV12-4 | TGTGCTAGCGGACTAGTGGGTGGGCGGCGATACAATGAGCAGTTCTTC | CASGLVGGRRYNEQFF
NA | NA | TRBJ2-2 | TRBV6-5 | TGTGCCAGCAGTTCAGGGATCCTCGGGGAGCTGTTTTTT | CASSSGILGELFF
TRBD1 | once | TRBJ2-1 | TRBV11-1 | TGTGCCAGCAACTCCCGGACAGGGTCCTACGATGTGCAGTTCTTC | CASNSRTGSYDVQFF
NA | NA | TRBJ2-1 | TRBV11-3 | TGTGCCAGAAGCCCACCTGGCGGTTGGTCCCACAATGAGCAGTTCTTC | CARSPPGGWSHNEQFF
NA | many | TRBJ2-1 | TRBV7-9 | TGTGCCAGCAGCCCCTACGGCTCGGATGTCGATGAGCAGTTCTTC | CASSPYGSDVDEQFF
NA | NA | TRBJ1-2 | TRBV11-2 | TGCGCCAGCAGCTTAGTGGAGGGTAGCTTCACCTTC | CASSLVEGSFTF
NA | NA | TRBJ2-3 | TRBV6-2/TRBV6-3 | TGTGCCAGCAGTCACTCGACTCTAGCGAGTTCTAGCACAGATAGGCAGTATTTT | CASSHSTLASSSTDRQYF
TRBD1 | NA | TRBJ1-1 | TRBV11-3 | TGTGCCAGCTTGACGGGACAGGGGTTTAGGAACACTGAAGTTTTCTTT | CASLTGQGFRNTEVFF
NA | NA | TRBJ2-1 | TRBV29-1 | TGCAGCGTTGAGTGGACAAACTATGAGCAATTCTTC | CSVEWTNYEQFF
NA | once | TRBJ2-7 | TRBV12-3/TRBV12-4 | TGTGCCAGCAGTCTCCGAACTATACAGAGTGAGCAGTACTTC | CASSLRTIQSEQYF
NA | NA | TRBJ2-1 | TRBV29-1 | TGCAGCGTTGACGAGGGTGGTGTTGAGCAGTTCTTC | CSVDEGGVEQFF
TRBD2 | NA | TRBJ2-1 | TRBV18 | TGTGCCAGCTCACCATCAAGGACTAGAACCTATGAGCAGTTCTTC | CASSPSRTRTYEQFF
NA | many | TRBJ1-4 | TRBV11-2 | TGTGCCAGCAGCAGAAGTGGGACAAGTAATGAAAAACTGTTTTTT | CASSRSGTSNEKLFF
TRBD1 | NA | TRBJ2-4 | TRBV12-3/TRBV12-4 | TGTGCCAGCAGTCCGAACGACAGGGGAGCCAAGAACATTAAGTACTTC | CASSPNDRGAKNIKYF
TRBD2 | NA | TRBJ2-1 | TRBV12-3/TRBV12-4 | TGTGCCAGCAGTTTACGACTAGCGGTGAACAATGAGCAGTTCTTC | CASSLRLAVNNEQFF
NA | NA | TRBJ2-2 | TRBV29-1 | TGCAGTGTTGAAGATCCGACTATCGGAAACACCGGGGAGCTGTTATTT | CSVEDPTIGNTGELLF
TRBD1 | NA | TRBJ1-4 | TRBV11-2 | TGTGCCAGCAGCTTGAACAGGGGGTGGAGCGATGAAAAACTGTTTTTT | CASSLNRGWSDEKLFF
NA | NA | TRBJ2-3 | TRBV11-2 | TGTGCCAGCCGCCACCTGACCTCTACGGCTACGCTGTATTTT | CASRHLTSTATLYF
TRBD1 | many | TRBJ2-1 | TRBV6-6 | TGTGCCAGCAGACCCCGGGACAGGGTGAGCTCCTACAATGAGCAGTTCTTC | CASRPRDRVSSYNEQFF
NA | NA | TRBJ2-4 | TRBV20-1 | NA | CSASGQEANIQYF
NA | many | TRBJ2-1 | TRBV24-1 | TGTGCCACCAGTGATCCCAGCGGAAGCTCCTACAATGAGCAGTTCTTC | CATSDPSGSSYNEQFF
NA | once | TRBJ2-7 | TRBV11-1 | TGTGCCAACAGCTTTCCCGGCAGCGCCTACGAGCAGTATTTC | CANSFPGSAYEQYF
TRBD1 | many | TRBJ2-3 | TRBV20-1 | TGCAGTTCAGTTCCGGGACAGGGGGCAGATACGCAGTATTTT | CSSVPGQGADTQYF
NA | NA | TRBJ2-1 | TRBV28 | TGCGCCAGCAGTTTAAAGGGTGGGGCAGGGCTTAATGAGCAGTTCTTC | CASSLKGGAGLNEQFF
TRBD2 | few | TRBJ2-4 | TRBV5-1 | TGCGCCAGCAGCATTCGGGGGGAGACCAAAAACATTCAGTACTTC | CASSIRGETKNIQYF
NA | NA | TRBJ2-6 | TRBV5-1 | TGCGTCGGCAGCAAGGACGATCTCTCTGGGACCAACGTCCTGACTTTC | CVGSKDDLSGTNVLTF
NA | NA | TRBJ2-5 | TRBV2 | TGTGCCAGCCGGTCAGGGTTTGGCCAAGAGACCCAGTACTTC | CASRSGFGQETQYF
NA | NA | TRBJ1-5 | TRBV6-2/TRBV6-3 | TGCGCCAGCAGCCGTCGAGCAGGGGATAATCAGCCCCAGCATTTT | CASSRRAGDNQPQHF
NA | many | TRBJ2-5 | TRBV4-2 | TGTGCCAGCAGCCAAGTCACGAGGGGTAGTCAAGAGACCCAGTACTTC | CASSQVTRGSQETQYF